The T cell receptor beta chain under discussion was sequenced for a study of shared clonotypes between healthy human individuals. Naive CD8 cells were CD45RO-negative, positively selected for CCR7, excluding terminally differentiated effector memory CD45RA+ cells. Sequencing was performed with immunoSEQ multiplex PCR; in TCRdb, only in-frame clones are kept and a portion is missing. Of approximately 590,000 clones listed, roughly 95% are singletons. Germline-derived CDR1 and CDR2 are LNHNV and YYDKDF (reference sequence). The CDR3 covers 12 residues. V lost 3 bases and J lost 10, with 12 bases in between.

The chain links TRBV15 to TRBJ2-5; D might be TRBD2 (6 bases). The sequence was collected from a woman aged 25 to 39 in good health. The sequencing sample was made of naive CD8+ T cells sorted from blood. CDR3: CATSSGRRGQYF. The CDR3 coding sequence is TGTGCCACCAGCAGTGGCCGGCGGGGCCAGTACTTC.